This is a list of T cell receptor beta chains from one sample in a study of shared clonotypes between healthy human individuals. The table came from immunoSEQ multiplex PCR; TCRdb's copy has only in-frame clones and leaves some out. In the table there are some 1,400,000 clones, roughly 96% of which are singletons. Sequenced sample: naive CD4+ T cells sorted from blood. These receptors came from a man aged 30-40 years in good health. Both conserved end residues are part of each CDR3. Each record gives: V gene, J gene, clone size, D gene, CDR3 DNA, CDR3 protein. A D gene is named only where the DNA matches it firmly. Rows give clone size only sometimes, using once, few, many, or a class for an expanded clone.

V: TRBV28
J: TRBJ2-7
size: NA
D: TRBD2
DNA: TGTGCCAGCACCTTGGGACTAGCGGGAATCCACGAGCAGTACTTC
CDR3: CASTLGLAGIHEQYF

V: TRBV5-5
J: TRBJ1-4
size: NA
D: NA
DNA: TGTGCCAGCAGCCTGTCCGATATGGAAAAACTGTTTTTT
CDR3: CASSLSDMEKLFF

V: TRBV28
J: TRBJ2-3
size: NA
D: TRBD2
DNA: TGTGCCAGCTCCACACCGCGGGGGTGGAGACCTAGCACAGATACGCAGTATTTT
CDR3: CASSTPRGWRPSTDTQYF

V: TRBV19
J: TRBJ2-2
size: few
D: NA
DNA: TGTGCCAGTAGTACCCCAGGGGAGGTGTCCGGGGAGCTGTTTTTT
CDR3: CASSTPGEVSGELFF

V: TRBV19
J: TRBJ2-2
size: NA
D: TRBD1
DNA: TGTGCCAGTAGTCCGGGACAGGGCGACACCGGGGAGCTGTTTTTT
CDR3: CASSPGQGDTGELFF

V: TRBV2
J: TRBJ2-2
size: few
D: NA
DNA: TGTGCCGATAAGGTTTCCGTAATCGGGGAGCTGTTTTTT
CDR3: CADKVSVIGELFF

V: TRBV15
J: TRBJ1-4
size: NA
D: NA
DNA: TGTGCCACCAGCACTCGACGGATCGATAATGAAAAACTGTTTTTT
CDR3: CATSTRRIDNEKLFF

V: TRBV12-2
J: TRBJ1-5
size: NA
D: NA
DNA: TGTGCAAGTCGCTTTGTGAACAGCCCGGCCCAGCATTTT
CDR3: CASRFVNSPAQHF

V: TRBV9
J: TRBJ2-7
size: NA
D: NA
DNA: TGTGCCAGCAGCGTATTAGGGTTAAGCTCCTACGAGCAGTACTTC
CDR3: CASSVLGLSSYEQYF

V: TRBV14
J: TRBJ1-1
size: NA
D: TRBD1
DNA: TGTGCCAGCAGCAGACGGACAGGGAGAAACACTGAAGCTTTCTTT
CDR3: CASSRRTGRNTEAFF

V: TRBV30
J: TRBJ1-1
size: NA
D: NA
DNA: TGTGCCTGGAGTACCGTTCAAGCTTTCTTT
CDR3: CAWSTVQAFF

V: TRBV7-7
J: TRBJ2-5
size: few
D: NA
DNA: TGTGCTAGCAGTTTTGGACGAGCGGGAGAGACCCAGTACTTC
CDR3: CASSFGRAGETQYF

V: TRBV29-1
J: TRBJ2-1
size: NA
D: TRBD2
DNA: TGCAGCGTTGAAGGCGGGAGGAGCTCCTACAATGAGCAGTTCTTC
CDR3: CSVEGGRSSYNEQFF

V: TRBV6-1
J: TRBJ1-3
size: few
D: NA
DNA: TGTGCCAGCAGTGAGACGCAAAGGAGGAACACCATATATTTT
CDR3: CASSETQRRNTIYF

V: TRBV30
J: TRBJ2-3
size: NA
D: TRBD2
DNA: TGTGCCTGGAGTGGGCTAGCGGGCGAGCCTAGCACAGATACGCAGTATTTT
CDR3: CAWSGLAGEPSTDTQYF

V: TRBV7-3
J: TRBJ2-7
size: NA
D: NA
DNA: TGTGCCAGCAGTTTATCCCACAGAGAGGGGTACGAGCAGTACTTC
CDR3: CASSLSHREGYEQYF

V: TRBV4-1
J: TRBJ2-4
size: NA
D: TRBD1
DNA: TGCGCCAGCACCTACAATCCTGGACAGGGGAGAGCCAAAAACATTCAGTACTTC
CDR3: CASTYNPGQGRAKNIQYF

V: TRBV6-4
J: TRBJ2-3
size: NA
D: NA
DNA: TGTGCCAGCAGTCCCGACTCAGATACGCAGTATTTT
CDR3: CASSPDSDTQYF

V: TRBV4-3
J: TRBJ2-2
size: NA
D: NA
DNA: TGCGCCAGCAGCCAAGAAGGCAGGGCCACCGGGGAGCTGTTTTTT
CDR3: CASSQEGRATGELFF

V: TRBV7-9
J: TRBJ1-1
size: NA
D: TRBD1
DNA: TGTGCCAGCAGCTTAGCGGCAGGGGGCCACACTGAAGCTTTCTTT
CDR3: CASSLAAGGHTEAFF

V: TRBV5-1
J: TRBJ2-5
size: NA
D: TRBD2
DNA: TGCGCCAGCAGCTTGGTGGGACTAGGGCAGACCCAGTACTTC
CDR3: CASSLVGLGQTQYF

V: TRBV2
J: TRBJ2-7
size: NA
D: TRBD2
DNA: TGTGCCAGCAGTGCGGGGGGTGGACTACAACTAAACTTC
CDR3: CASSAGGGLQLNF

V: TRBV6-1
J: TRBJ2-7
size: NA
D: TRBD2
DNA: TGTGCCAGCAGTGAGATGGCTAGCGGGAAATACGAGCAGTACTTC
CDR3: CASSEMASGKYEQYF

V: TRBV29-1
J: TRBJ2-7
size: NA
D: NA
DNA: TGCAGCGCCCGTAAGTCCTACGAGCAGTACTTC
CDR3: CSARKSYEQYF

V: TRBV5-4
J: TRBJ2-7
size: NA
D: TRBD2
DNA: TGTGCCAGCAGCTCGAAAACTAGCGGGGCCTACGAGCAGTACTTC
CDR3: CASSSKTSGAYEQYF